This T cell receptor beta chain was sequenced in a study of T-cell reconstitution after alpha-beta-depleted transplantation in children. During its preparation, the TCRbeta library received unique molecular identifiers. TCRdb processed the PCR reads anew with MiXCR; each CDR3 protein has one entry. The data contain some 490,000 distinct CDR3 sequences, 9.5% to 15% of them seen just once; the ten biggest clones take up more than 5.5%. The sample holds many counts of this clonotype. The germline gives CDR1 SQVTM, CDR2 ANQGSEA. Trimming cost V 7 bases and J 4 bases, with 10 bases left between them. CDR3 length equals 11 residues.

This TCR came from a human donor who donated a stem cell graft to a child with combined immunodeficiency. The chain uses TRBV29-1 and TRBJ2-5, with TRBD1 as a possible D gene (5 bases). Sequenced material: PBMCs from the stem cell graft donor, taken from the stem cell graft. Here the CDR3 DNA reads TGCAGCGCCAGGGTTTTAGAGACCCAGTACTTC. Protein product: CSARVLETQYF.